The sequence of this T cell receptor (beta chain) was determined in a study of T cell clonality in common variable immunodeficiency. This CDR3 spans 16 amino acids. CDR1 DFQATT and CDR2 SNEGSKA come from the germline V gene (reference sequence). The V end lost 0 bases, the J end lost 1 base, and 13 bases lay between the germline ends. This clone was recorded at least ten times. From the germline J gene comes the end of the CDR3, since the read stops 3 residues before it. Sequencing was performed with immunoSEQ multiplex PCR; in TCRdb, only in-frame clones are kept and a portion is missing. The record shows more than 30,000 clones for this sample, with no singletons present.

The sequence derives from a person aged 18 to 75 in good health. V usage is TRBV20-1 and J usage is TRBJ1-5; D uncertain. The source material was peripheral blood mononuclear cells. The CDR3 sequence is CSARDLGRGSNQPQHF. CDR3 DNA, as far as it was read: TGCAGTGCTAGAGATCTGGGCCGGGGAAGCAATCAGCCC.